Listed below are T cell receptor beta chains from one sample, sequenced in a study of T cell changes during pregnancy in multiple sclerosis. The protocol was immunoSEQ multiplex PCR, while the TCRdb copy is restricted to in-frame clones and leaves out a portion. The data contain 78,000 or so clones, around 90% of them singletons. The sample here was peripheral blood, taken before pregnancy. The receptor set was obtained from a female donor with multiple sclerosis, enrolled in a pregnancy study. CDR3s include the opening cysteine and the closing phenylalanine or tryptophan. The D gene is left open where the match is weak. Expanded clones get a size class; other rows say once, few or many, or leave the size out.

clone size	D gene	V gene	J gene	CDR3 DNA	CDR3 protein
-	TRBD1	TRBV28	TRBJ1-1	TGTGCCAGCAGTTTATACCGTAACAGGGGGCGAGTAGGCACTGAAGCTTTCTTT	CASSLYRNRGRVGTEAFF
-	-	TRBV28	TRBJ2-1	TGTGCCAGCAGTTCCGCGGGGCCCCAGTTCTTC	CASSSAGPQFF
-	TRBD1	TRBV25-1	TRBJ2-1	TGTGCCAGCAGTGAATATGACAGGGGCTACAATGAGCAGTTCTTC	CASSEYDRGYNEQFF
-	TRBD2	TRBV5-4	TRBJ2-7	TGTGCCAGCAGCGACGGACTAGCGAGCTCCTACGAGCAGTACTTC	CASSDGLASSYEQYF
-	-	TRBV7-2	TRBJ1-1	TGTGCCAGCAGCACTACAGGGACCTCTATGAACACTGAAGCTTTCTTT	CASSTTGTSMNTEAFF
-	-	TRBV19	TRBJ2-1	TGTGCCAGTAAGGGACTGGTGTCCTACAATGAGCAGTTCTTC	CASKGLVSYNEQFF
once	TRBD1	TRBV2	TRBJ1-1	TGTGCCAGCAGAGCGGATACAGGGGTAAACACTGAAGCTTTCTTT	CASRADTGVNTEAFF
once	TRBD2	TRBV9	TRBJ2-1	TGTGCCAGCAGCGTAGGACCTCCGGGAGGGGGGGATGAGCAGTTCTTC	CASSVGPPGGGDEQFF
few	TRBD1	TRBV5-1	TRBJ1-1	TGCGCCAGCAGCCTCTTCGGACAGGTGGGCACTGAAGCTTTCTTT	CASSLFGQVGTEAFF
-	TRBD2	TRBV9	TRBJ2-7	TGTGCCAGCAGCCCCCGAGGGCGGGGGTCCTACGAGCAGTACTTC	CASSPRGRGSYEQYF
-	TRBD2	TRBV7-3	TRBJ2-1	TGTGCCAGCAGCGCCCGGACTAGCGGGAGGGCCTCCAACAATGAGCAGTTCTTC	CASSARTSGRASNNEQFF
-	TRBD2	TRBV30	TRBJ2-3	TGTGCCTGGAGTTCCGCGGGACTAGCGGGAGGAAGTCCGCAGTATTTT	CAWSSAGLAGGSPQYF
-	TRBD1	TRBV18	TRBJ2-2	TGTGCCAGCTCACCACAGATGAGACAGGGCCCGAACACCGGGGAGCTGTTTTTT	CASSPQMRQGPNTGELFF